One and the same sample provided the 17 T cell receptor beta chains below, sequenced in a study of T cell responses to AZD1222 COVID-19 vaccine. TCRdb's table, derived via immunoSEQ multiplex PCR, lists solely in-frame clones and lacks some. The sample includes around 94,000 clones, 86% of them seen just once. Material: peripheral blood, obtained on day 0 of AZD1222 vaccination. Receptors originate from an adult in good health.

The chain is built from TRBV19 and TRBJ1-4, with unresolved D. In germline, CDR1 is LNHDA, CDR2 SQIVND (reference sequence). The V end lost 3 bases, the J end lost 4 bases, and 9 bases lay between the germline ends. The CDR3 loop spans 14 amino acids. CDR3 region: CASSISGGNEKLFF. As DNA, the CDR3 is TGTGCCAGTAGTATTAGTGGCGGTAATGAAAAACTGTTTTTT.

The chain has TRBV2 and TRBJ2-7, with D perhaps matching TRBD2 (5 bases). V lost 8 bases to trimming and J lost 0 bases, with 11 bases between them. From germline, CDR1 is SNHLY and CDR2 FYNNEI. The CDR3 loop spans 13 amino acids. Here the CDR3 reads CASVGESSYEQYF. The CDR3 coding sequence is TGTGCCAGCGTCGGGGAGAGCTCCTACGAGCAGTACTTC.

V usage is TRBV20-1 and J usage is TRBJ2-4, with D unresolved. Trimming stripped 2 bases from V and 14 bases from J, with 10 bases between. CDR1 DFQATT and CDR2 SNEGSKA come from the germline V gene (reference sequence). This CDR3 comprises 10 residues. CDR3 in DNA: TGCAGTGCTAGATGGGTAGACGAGTACTTC. It encodes CSARWVDEYF.

The chain uses TRBV28 and TRBJ2-7; 7 bases are a match to TRBD1. The germline V gene encodes CDR1 MDHEN and CDR2 SYDVKM. CDR3 length: 13 residues. The trim removed 8 bases at V and 7 bases at J, leaving 11 bases unmatched. The CDR3 here is CASAPGQNGEQYF. The CDR3, as DNA: TGTGCCAGCGCTCCGGGACAGAATGGAGAGCAGTACTTC.

This chain links TRBV6-6 with TRBJ2-7; 8 bases map to TRBD1. Trimming took 5 bases from V and 2 from J; bases not matched to a gene: 8. Germline V gene lookup returns CDR1 MNHNY and CDR2 SVGAGI (reference sequence). The length of the CDR3 is 15 residues. The CDR3 sequence: CASSQPGQVTYEQYF. The DNA for the CDR3 is TGTGCCAGCAGTCAACCGGGACAGGTCACCTACGAGCAGTACTTC.

The chain recombines TRBV30 with TRBJ1-5; D is ambiguous. Germline loops: CDR1 GTSNPN, CDR2 SVGIG (reference sequence). Trimming removed 2 bases at V and 5 bases at J, with 10 bases between. The CDR3 runs to 13 residues. CDR3 in amino acids: CAWSRSRDQPQHF. CDR3 sequence (DNA): TGTGCCTGGAGTCGGTCTCGGGATCAGCCCCAGCATTTT.

The chain carries TRBV5-6 and TRBJ1-3; possibly TRBD1 for D (5 bases). Trimming shortened V by 2 bases and J by 4 bases, and 22 bases separated the two germline ends. The CDR3 covers 18 residues. The germline V gene encodes CDR1 SGHDT and CDR2 YYEEEE. CDR3 sequence: CASSFTQVGRVDGNTIYF. The CDR3 DNA follows: TGTGCCAGCAGCTTCACCCAGGTGGGGCGTGTAGACGGAAACACCATATATTTT.

This sequence joins TRBV30 and TRBJ1-4, with a weak D call TRBD1 (5 bases). Germline V gene data show CDR1 as GTSNPN and CDR2 as SVGIG (reference sequence). V lost 3 bases and J 3 bases, leaving 23 bases between the germline ends. The CDR3 sequence is 18 residues long. The CDR3 nucleotides are TGTGCCTGGAGCCAAGGGGTGGGACGGAGTTCTTCTAATGAAAAACTGTTTTTT. Its protein product is CAWSQGVGRSSSNEKLFF.

The V gene is TRBV27, the J gene TRBJ2-7, with D perhaps given as TRBD1 or TRBD2 (6 bases each). CDR3 length equals 15 residues. Trimming removed 7 bases from V and 4 bases from J, with 20 bases in between. The germline CDR1 and CDR2 sequences are MNHEY and SMNVEV (reference sequence). This CDR3 is CASTPGGGRRYEQYF. Here the CDR3 DNA reads TGTGCCAGCACCCCCGGAGGGGGGCGTAGATACGAGCAGTACTTC.

The sample holds one count of this clone. The V and J genes are TRBV6-5 and TRBJ2-2; D possibly corresponds to TRBD1 (5 bases). V dropped 5 bases and J dropped 4 bases, with 8 bases sitting between them. This CDR3 has 13 residues. Germline V CDR1 and CDR2: MNHEY, SVGAGI. The CDR3, as DNA: TGTGCCAGCAGTCCGACAGTCACCGGGGAGCTGTTTTTT. Translation: CASSPTVTGELFF.

This clone was detected only a few times. This chain uses TRBV6-2 or TRBV6-3 with TRBJ2-3, with TRBD2 identical over 7 bases. The V and J ends lost 0 bases and 6 bases, in that order; junction bases with no gene match: 3. The CDR3 has 14 residues. In germline, CDR1 is MNHEY, CDR2 SVGEGT. The CDR3 DNA reads as TGTGCCAGCAGTTACTCGGGACTACGCGATACGCAGTATTTT. Translated, it gives CASSYSGLRDTQYF.

This chain links TRBV6-6 with TRBJ2-6; 10 bases are shared with TRBD1. J lost 4 bases, V lost 5 bases, and 8 bases had no gene match. The germline CDR1 and CDR2 sequences are MNHNY and SVGAGI (reference sequence). This CDR3 is built from 17 residues. CDR3 DNA sequence: TGTGCCAGCAGTCCCCGGGACAGGGGCACAGGGGCCAACGTCCTGACTTTC. Amino acids: CASSPRDRGTGANVLTF.

This clone occurred once. The chain carries TRBV29-1 and TRBJ1-1; 9 bases are shared with TRBD1. V gave up 6 bases and J gave up 5 bases; unmatched junction bases: 1. The germline V gene has CDR1 SQVTM and CDR2 ANQGSEA. This CDR3 has 11 residues. CDR3 bases: TGCAGCGTGGGACAGGGAACTGAAGCTTTCTTT. It yields the protein CSVGQGTEAFF.

The rearrangement uses TRBV5-1 and TRBJ1-5; D gene ambiguous. CDR1 SGHRS and CDR2 YFSETQ come from the germline V gene. The CDR3 is 12 amino acids. The V and J ends lost 6 bases and 2 bases respectively, with 6 bases between them. CDR3 nucleotides: TGCGCCAGCAAGGGTGGCAATCAGCCCCAGCATTTT. Amino acid sequence: CASKGGNQPQHF.

The rearrangement joins TRBV6-5 to TRBJ2-2; no clear D. The CDR3 extends over 14 amino acids. V was pared by 4 bases and J by 7 bases, with 13 bases between. Germline values: CDR1 MNHEY, CDR2 SVGAGI. The CDR3 DNA follows: TGTGCCAGCAGTTCCCGGCTGGCGGTCGGGGAGCTGTTTTTT. It specifies CASSSRLAVGELFF.

The chain links TRBV7-3 to TRBJ2-5; 7 bases are a match to TRBD2. The germline gives CDR1 SGHTA, CDR2 FQGTGA. CDR3 size: 13 residues. The ends lost 4 bases at V and 4 bases at J; junction bases unmatched: 3. CDR3 sequence (DNA): TGTGCCAGCAGCTCTTGGGGGGGAGAGACCCAGTACTTC. It encodes CASSSWGGETQYF.

In its sample, this clone was seen a few times. V is TRBV27 and J is TRBJ2-3, with 9 bases aligning to TRBD1. CDR1 and CDR2 (germline): MNHEY, SMNVEV (reference sequence). The CDR3 has 16 residues. J gave up 4 bases and V 7 bases, and 12 bases lay outside the gene matches. CDR3 loop: CASTFQGTGISDTQYF. CDR3 sequence (DNA): TGTGCCAGCACCTTCCAAGGGACAGGGATTTCAGATACGCAGTATTTT.